These T cell receptor beta chains were read from a single sample in a study of OX40 agonist ivuxolimab in advanced cancers. Some clones are missing from TCRdb's copy, which holds only in-frame ones; the method was immunoSEQ multiplex PCR. Among 60,000 to 70,000 clones, roughly 85% were seen once, and the ten largest hold 0.95% to 1.5%. The sample was CD4+ or CD8+ T cells sorted from blood, taken in a trial of the OX40 agonist ivuxolimab. All receptors derive from an adult with an advanced solid tumor such as melanoma, head and neck, liver or kidney cancer. CDR3s include the opening cysteine and the closing phenylalanine or tryptophan. Each record gives: V gene, clone size, D gene, J gene, CDR3 protein, CDR3 DNA. The D gene is left open where the match is weak. Some rows mark clone size as missing; the rest say once, few, many or name a class of expanded clone.

TRBV9	-	-	TRBJ1-2	CASSVDRNYGYTF	TGTGCCAGCAGCGTAGACCGCAACTATGGCTACACCTTC
TRBV5-1	few	TRBD2	TRBJ2-3	CASSPSGNADTQYF	TGCGCCAGCAGCCCTAGCGGGAACGCAGATACGCAGTATTTT
TRBV5-5	-	-	TRBJ2-3	CASSLVVTGNTDTQYF	TGTGCCAGCAGCTTGGTCGTGACGGGGAACACAGATACGCAGTATTTT
TRBV5-5	-	-	TRBJ2-7	CASSAWGSNEQYF	TGTGCCAGCAGCGCGTGGGGGTCCAACGAGCAGTACTTC
TRBV28	-	-	TRBJ2-2	CASWAAPRLFF	TGTGCCAGCTGGGCAGCCCCGCGGCTGTTTTTT
TRBV28	-	-	TRBJ2-7	CASSSFSGVGSYEQYF	TGTGCCAGCAGTAGTTTTAGCGGAGTGGGATCCTACGAGCAGTACTTC
TRBV7-9	-	TRBD2	TRBJ2-7	CASSLEGLPYEQYF	TGTGCCAGCAGCTTAGAGGGACTACCTTACGAGCAGTACTTC
TRBV7-9	once	TRBD1	TRBJ2-7	CASSLPGTGDYEQYF	TGTGCCAGCAGCTTACCAGGGACAGGGGATTACGAGCAGTACTTC
TRBV5-1	few	-	TRBJ2-3	CASSLLLTGEGDTQYF	TGCGCCAGCAGCCTTCTGCTTACGGGAGAAGGAGATACGCAGTATTTT
TRBV10-1	few	-	TRBJ2-3	CATSERGADTQYF	TGCGCCACCTCGGAGAGGGGCGCAGATACGCAGTATTTT
TRBV25-1	-	-	TRBJ1-4	CASSIPGHNEKLFF	TGTGCCAGCAGTATCCCGGGACACAATGAAAAACTGTTTTTT
TRBV18	-	TRBD2	TRBJ2-1	CASSGLNLPGGASSYNEQFF	TGTGCCAGCTCCGGGCTGAATTTACCGGGGGGGGCTAGCTCCTACAATGAGCAGTTCTTC
TRBV19	-	TRBD1	TRBJ2-7	CASRGTVSSYEQYF	TGTGCCAGTAGAGGGACAGTGAGCTCCTACGAGCAGTACTTC
TRBV7-6	-	-	TRBJ1-1	CASSRQPNTEAFF	TGTGCCAGCAGCCGACAACCCAACACTGAAGCTTTCTTT
TRBV28	-	-	TRBJ2-7	CASSTRTVPYEQYF	TGTGCCAGCAGTACGAGGACAGTTCCCTACGAGCAGTACTTC
TRBV5-1	-	TRBD1	TRBJ2-5	CASSLGQGLQETQYF	TGCGCCAGCAGCTTGGGACAGGGCCTACAAGAGACCCAGTACTTC
TRBV6-1	-	-	TRBJ2-5	CATNGRSQETQYF	TGTGCCACCAACGGACGTTCCCAAGAGACCCAGTACTTC
TRBV7-6	-	TRBD2	TRBJ2-1	CASSYTLAQNEQFF	TGTGCCAGCAGCTATACACTAGCGCAGAATGAGCAGTTCTTC
TRBV6-5	-	-	TRBJ1-2	CASSDGTANYGYTF	TGTGCCAGCAGCGACGGTACAGCTAACTATGGCTACACCTTC
TRBV7-3	-	-	TRBJ1-2	CASSLIIQGHSRYGYTF	TGTGCCAGCAGCTTAATAATTCAGGGCCACAGCCGCTATGGCTACACCTTC
TRBV2	once	-	TRBJ2-2	CASSEFPGELFF	TGTGCCAGCAGTGAATTTCCCGGGGAGCTGTTTTTT
TRBV29-1	-	-	TRBJ2-1	CSAARELNEQFF	TGCAGCGCTGCGCGGGAATTAAATGAGCAGTTCTTC
TRBV27	-	-	TRBJ2-2	CASSRLAGELFF	TGTGCCAGCAGCCGTTTGGCCGGGGAGCTGTTTTTT
TRBV2	-	-	TRBJ2-2	CASRVGRDTGELFF	TGTGCCAGCAGGGTTGGGCGGGACACCGGGGAGCTGTTTTTT
TRBV28	few	TRBD1	TRBJ1-1	CASGGQANTEAFF	TGTGCCAGCGGAGGACAGGCGAACACTGAAGCTTTCTTT
TRBV27	-	TRBD1	TRBJ1-5	CASSQTGGAHQPQHF	TGTGCCAGCAGCCAAACAGGGGGCGCCCATCAGCCCCAGCATTTT
TRBV6-1	-	-	TRBJ2-2	CASSFRTYGELFF	TGTGCCAGCAGTTTCCGGACGTACGGGGAGCTGTTTTTT
TRBV13	-	-	TRBJ1-1	CASSLGLTSGAFF	TGTGCCAGCAGCTTAGGCCTCACGAGCGGGGCTTTCTTT
TRBV13	few	-	TRBJ2-1	CASSSLKGYNEQFF	TGTGCCAGCAGCTCACTAAAGGGCTACAATGAGCAGTTCTTC
TRBV28	-	TRBD2	TRBJ2-1	CASSRSSGLGTILNEQFF	TGTGCCAGCAGTCGATCTTCTGGACTAGGTACTATTCTCAATGAGCAGTTCTTC
TRBV9	-	-	TRBJ2-1	CASSADPYNEQFF	TGTGCCAGCAGCGCCGACCCCTACAATGAGCAGTTCTTC
TRBV4-2	-	TRBD1	TRBJ2-1	CASSPSGTGVAAGTLHNEQFF	TGTGCCAGCAGCCCTTCCGGGACAGGGGTTGCGGCGGGGACGCTACACAATGAGCAGTTCTTC
TRBV11-2	-	TRBD2	TRBJ2-7	CASSLAAGASEQYF	TGTGCCAGCAGCTTAGCTGCGGGAGCTTCCGAGCAGTACTTC
TRBV4-1	few	TRBD1	TRBJ1-2	CASRPTGGNGYTF	TGCGCCAGCAGGCCCACAGGGGGCAATGGCTACACCTTC
TRBV6-1	once	-	TRBJ1-2	CASSVFVGGYTF	TGTGCCAGCAGTGTTTTTGTAGGTGGCTACACCTTC
TRBV19	-	TRBD1	TRBJ2-5	CASSTGQGSPQETQYF	TGTGCCAGTAGTACGGGACAGGGATCACCTCAAGAGACCCAGTACTTC
TRBV5-1	-	-	TRBJ2-3	CASSLEPAGTDTQYF	TGCGCCAGCAGCTTGGAACCGGCAGGCACAGATACGCAGTATTTT
TRBV5-8	-	-	TRBJ1-1	CASSSLGNPSQRNTEAFF	TGTGCCAGCAGCTCCTTGGGTAACCCGTCACAGCGTAACACTGAAGCTTTCTTT
TRBV4-1	once	-	TRBJ2-7	CASSQVGGYEQYF	TGCGCCAGCAGCCAAGTGGGCGGGTACGAGCAGTACTTC
TRBV11-2	-	TRBD2	TRBJ2-3	CASSLGTLAGVADTQYF	TGTGCCAGCAGCTTAGGCACGTTAGCGGGAGTTGCAGATACGCAGTATTTT
TRBV7-9	-	TRBD1	TRBJ1-5	CASSPLTGANQPQHF	TGTGCCAGCAGCCCACTGACAGGGGCCAATCAGCCCCAGCATTTT
TRBV7-6	-	-	TRBJ2-3	CASSSSQGSYGTQYF	TGTGCCAGCAGCTCCTCACAGGGCTCCTACGGTACGCAGTATTTT
TRBV28	-	-	TRBJ2-7	CASSLSSYEQYF	TGTGCCAGCAGTTTAAGCTCCTACGAGCAGTACTTC
TRBV28	-	TRBD1	TRBJ2-5	CASSARTGGAETQYF	TGTGCCAGCAGTGCCCGGACAGGGGGCGCGGAGACCCAGTACTTC
TRBV5-1	-	TRBD1	TRBJ2-7	CASSSRATGGYEQYF	TGCGCCAGCAGCTCCAGGGCGACAGGGGGCTACGAGCAGTACTTC
TRBV5-1	-	-	TRBJ2-1	CASSSFKGVLYNEQFF	TGCGCCAGCAGCTCCTTTAAAGGGGTACTATACAATGAGCAGTTCTTC
TRBV6-4	once	-	TRBJ2-3	CASSDSLRDVQYF	TGTGCCAGCAGTGACTCTCTACGGGATGTGCAGTATTTT
TRBV10-2	-	TRBD1	TRBJ1-4	CASSESTGGNEKLFF	TGCGCCAGCAGTGAGTCGACAGGGGGAAATGAAAAACTGTTTTTT
TRBV7-6	-	-	TRBJ1-1	CASRRGPTAETFF	TGTGCCAGCAGAAGGGGACCCACGGCGGAAACTTTCTTT
TRBV6-1	-	-	TRBJ1-1	CASKIGRQNTEAFF	TGTGCCAGCAAGATCGGACGACAGAACACTGAAGCTTTCTTT
TRBV30	-	-	TRBJ1-2	CAWNLGGGYTF	TGTGCCTGGAACCTGGGCGGCGGCTACACCTTC
TRBV5-7	-	-	TRBJ2-6	CASDQNCVQSRANVLTF	TGTGCCAGCGATCAAAATTGCGTACAAAGTCGGGCCAACGTCCTGACTTTC
TRBV5-1	-	TRBD2	TRBJ2-1	CASRDGTSGHEQFF	TGCGCCAGCAGAGACGGGACTAGCGGCCATGAGCAGTTCTTC